The 26 T cell receptor beta chains presented below share a single source sample, sequenced in a study of cytomegalovirus exposure and HLA in healthy donors. The PCR was carried out with 60 Vbeta primers and 13 Jbeta primers. Method: immunoSEQ multiplex PCR; TCRdb's copy keeps in-frame clones and lacks some. The sample has approximately 170,000 clones; around 75% are singletons. The sample was PBMCs. These receptors originate from a woman in her thirties in good health and CMV-seropositive.

This rearrangement joins TRBV6-1 to TRBJ2-7, with TRBD1 matching over 7 bases. V shed 1 base, J shed 3 bases, and the junction held 6 bases outside the gene matches. Germline CDR1 is MNHNS and CDR2 is SASEGT. The CDR3 has 15 residues. CDR3 bases: TGTGCCAGCAGTGAAGACAGGGGCGCCCTCTACGAGCAGTACTTC. Its translation: CASSEDRGALYEQYF.

This clone was observed a few times. The chain employs TRBV4-1 and TRBJ1-1; weak D call: TRBD1 (5 bases). The V gene lost 6 bases and the J gene lost 5 bases, with 22 bases spanning the gap. This CDR3 spans 16 amino acids. Per germline, CDR1 MGHRA and CDR2 YSYEKL. The CDR3 here is CASRRGPGVEMTEAFF. The CDR3 coding sequence is TGCGCCAGCAGACGAGGGCCGGGGGTCGAGATGACTGAAGCTTTCTTT.

The chain combines TRBV19 with TRBJ2-7, with 10 bases that match TRBD2. This CDR3 has 16 amino acids. Germline CDR1 is LNHDA and CDR2 is SQIVND (reference sequence). V lost 3 bases to trimming and J lost 2 bases; unmatched junction nucleotides: 7. CDR3 bases: TGTGCCAGTAGTATTAGAGGACTAGCGGAGACCTACGAGCAGTACTTC. This gives the protein CASSIRGLAETYEQYF.

The rearrangement joins TRBV27 to TRBJ2-3; 7 bases map to TRBD2. Trimming removed 5 bases from V and 5 bases from J; junction bases left unmatched: 19. CDR1 is MNHEY and CDR2 is SMNVEV in the germline V gene (reference sequence). This CDR3 is built from 18 residues. CDR3 protein: CASSITPVLAVLGDTQYF. CDR3 sequence (DNA): TGTGCCAGCAGTATCACTCCGGTTCTAGCGGTCCTCGGAGATACGCAGTATTTT.

In DNA form, the CDR3 reads TGTGCCAGCACCCAGACAGGGTATGGCCTCCACTTT. Residues: CASTQTGYGLHF. V usage is TRBV6-1 and J usage is TRBJ1-6, with 7 bases matching TRBD1. V was pared by 7 bases and J by 15 bases, with 9 bases of the junction left unmatched. Germline assignment: CDR1 MNHNS and CDR2 SASEGT. The CDR3 is 12 residues long.

This clone was observed once. The J gene is TRBJ2-7, the V gene TRBV10-2; 9 nucleotides agree with TRBD2. Germline V lookup: CDR1 WSHSY, CDR2 SAAADI. The CDR3 length is 14 residues. V was clipped by 4 bases and J by 2 bases; unmatched bases: 3. CDR3 DNA: TGCGCCAGCAGTGCGCTAGCGGGAACCTACGAGCAGTACTTC. As protein: CASSALAGTYEQYF.

The chain recombines TRBV27 with TRBJ1-1; 7 nucleotides match TRBD1. This CDR3 comprises 14 residues. CDR1 MNHEY and CDR2 SMNVEV come from the germline V gene (reference sequence). The V segment lost 8 bases and the J segment 0 bases; nucleotides outside the gene matches: 6. CDR3 region: CASSLTGLNTEAFF. Written as DNA, the CDR3 is TGTGCCAGCTCATTGACAGGGCTGAACACTGAAGCTTTCTTT.

In the case of this clone: Different DNA sequences within this sample yield the same CDR3. This chain links TRBV19 with TRBJ2-7; possibly TRBD1 for D (5 bases). V gave up 8 bases and J gave up 2 bases, with 10 bases separating them. The CDR3 runs 12 residues. Germline loops: CDR1 LNHDA, CDR2 SQIVND (reference sequence). The DNA of the CDR3 is TGTGCCAGTGGTCAGGGTCCCTACGAGCAGTACTTC. This sequence encodes CASGQGPYEQYF.

The chain joins TRBV5-1 to TRBJ2-3; 8 bases are shared with TRBD2. The germline V gene has CDR1 SGHRS and CDR2 YFSETQ. The V segment lost 2 bases and the J segment 3 bases; nucleotides outside the gene matches: 8. This CDR3 contains 16 residues. CDR3 in amino acids: CASSFAAGVDTDTQYF. CDR3 DNA: TGCGCCAGCAGCTTTGCAGCGGGAGTAGATACAGATACGCAGTATTTT.

V is TRBV5-1 and J is TRBJ2-1; weak D call: TRBD2 (6 bases). This CDR3 region has 13 residues. Trimming cost V 0 bases and J 10 bases, with 11 bases left between them. Germline CDR1 SGHRS, CDR2 YFSETQ. This chain's CDR3 is CASSLGAGGEQFF. CDR3 in DNA: TGCGCCAGCAGCTTGGGGGCCGGGGGAGAGCAGTTCTTC. Drawing the rest from reference TRBV5-1 and TRBJ2-1, the complete variable domain is KAGVTQTPRYLIKTRGQQVTLSCSPISGHRSVSWYQQTPGQGLQFLFEYFSETQRNKGNFPGRFSGRQFSNSRSEMNVSTLELGDSALYLCASSLGAGGEQFFGPGTRLTVL.

This clone came up a few times. The CDR3 region has the DNA TGTGCCAGCAGCTTAATTGGGGAGAGGCGTGAGCAGTTCTTC. Translated: CASSLIGERREQFF. V is TRBV13 and J is TRBJ2-1, with D maybe TRBD2 (5 bases). From germline, CDR1 is PRHDT and CDR2 FYEKMQ (reference sequence). This CDR3 region has 14 residues. The V end was cut by 2 bases, the J end by 9 bases, with 14 bases between. Filled out from reference TRBV13 and TRBJ2-1, the complete variable domain reads AAGVIQSPRHLIKEKRETATLKCYPIPRHDTVYWYQQGPGQDPQFLISFYEKMQSDKGSIPDRFSAQQFSDYHSELNMSSLELGDSALYFCASSLIGERREQFFGPGTRLTVL.

Only a few counts were recorded for this clone. The CDR3 DNA is TGTGCCAGCAGTGACGACGCTAGTGGTACGCAGTATTTT. It yields the protein CASSDDASGTQYF. The chain links TRBV6-4 to TRBJ2-3; no definite D call. Germline assignment: CDR1 MRHNA and CDR2 SNTAGT. Trimming left V 2 bases short and J 8 bases short, with 11 bases between. CDR3 length equals 13 residues.

This chain uses TRBV13 with TRBJ1-1; D perhaps matches TRBD1 (6 bases). The ends were cut back, 0 bases at V and 0 bases at J, with 11 bases in the middle. Germline V CDR1 and CDR2: PRHDT, FYEKMQ (reference sequence). The CDR3 runs to 16 residues. CDR3 amino acids: CASSLGRGGLNTEAFF. Written as DNA, the CDR3 is TGTGCCAGCAGCTTAGGTAGAGGGGGATTGAACACTGAAGCTTTCTTT.

The chain combines TRBV18 with TRBJ2-7; TRBD2 matches 16 bases. This CDR3 spans 17 amino acids. With V trimmed by 3 bases and J by 1 base, 3 bases remained unmatched. The germline V gene encodes CDR1 KGHSH and CDR2 LQKENI. In DNA form, the CDR3 reads TGTGCCAGCTCACCCGGGACTAGCGGGAGGGCGTCCTACGAGCAGTACTTC. Protein product: CASSPGTSGRASYEQYF.

This sequence joins TRBV18 and TRBJ1-2; 7 bases line up with TRBD1. CDR1 is KGHSH, CDR2 LQKENI, per germline. After removal of 2 bases from V and 2 bases from J, the junction contained 5 bases not matched to a gene. This CDR3 has 15 amino acids. CDR3 nucleotide sequence: TGTGCCAGCTCACCAGACAGGGCGGCGAACTATGGCTACACCTTC. It encodes CASSPDRAANYGYTF.

This clone was seen only a few times. The chain uses TRBV4-1 and TRBJ1-4; 7 bases are a match to TRBD1. Germline trimming cut 3 bases from V and 0 bases from J; bases unmatched to any gene: 13. There are 19 residues in the CDR3. Germline V gives CDR1 MGHRA, CDR2 YSYEKL. The DNA of the CDR3 is TGCGCCAGCAGCCAGGGTGAAGACAGGGCCCAGGCAACTAATGAAAAACTGTTTTTT. This sequence encodes CASSQGEDRAQATNEKLFF.

The chain links TRBV18 to TRBJ2-7, with 9 bases that match TRBD2. This CDR3 spans 13 amino acids. V lost 5 bases and J lost 6; bases outside the gene matches: 5. Germline CDR1 is KGHSH and CDR2 is LQKENI. The CDR3 loop is CASSAGLALEQYF. Here the CDR3 DNA reads TGTGCCAGCTCAGCCGGACTAGCGCTCGAGCAGTACTTC.

The genes are TRBV6-5 and TRBJ2-7; 7 positions agree with TRBD2. Germline CDR1 is MNHEY and CDR2 is SVGAGI. V was clipped by 4 bases and J by 1 base; unmatched bases: 7. CDR3 length equals 15 residues. In nucleotides, the CDR3 is TGTGCCAGCAGTTCCCCCGGGACTACTTCCTACGAGCAGTACTTC. Amino acid sequence: CASSSPGTTSYEQYF.

The chain links TRBV7-2 to TRBJ2-7; TRBD2 matches at 11 bases. Per germline, CDR1 SGHTA and CDR2 FQGNSA. V lost 6 bases to trimming and J lost 0 bases; unmatched junction nucleotides: 4. The CDR3 has 15 amino acids. CDR3 loop: CASRLGLADSYEQYF. CDR3 DNA: TGTGCCAGCAGGCTGGGACTAGCGGACTCCTACGAGCAGTACTTC.

Here the CDR3 reads CASSPIAEVNEQFF. CDR3 bases: TGTGCCAGCAGTCCCATAGCGGAGGTCAATGAGCAGTTCTTC. V usage is TRBV6-4 and J usage is TRBJ2-1, with D possibly matching TRBD2 (6 bases). CDR1 and CDR2 (germline): MRHNA, SNTAGT. The CDR3 has 14 residues. Trimming took 5 bases from V and 6 from J, leaving 14 bases between them.

The DNA of the CDR3 is TGTGCCAGCAGCCGGACTAGCGGTAGCACAGATACGCAGTATTTT. Encoded protein: CASSRTSGSTDTQYF. The rearrangement links TRBV6-5 to TRBJ2-3; TRBD2 matches 10 bases. The J segment lost 0 bases and the V segment lost 6 bases, leaving 3 bases of the junction unmatched. The CDR3 is 15 amino acids. The germline CDR1 and CDR2 sequences are MNHEY and SVGAGI.

The chain is built from TRBV14 and TRBJ2-1; no firm D call. The V gene lost 2 bases and the J gene lost 7 bases, with 9 bases spanning the gap. The CDR3 extends over 13 amino acids. CDR1 is SGHDN, CDR2 FVKESK, per germline. The CDR3 DNA reads as TGTGCCAGCAGCCAAAGTTTGAGGAATGAGCAGTTCTTC. Translation gives CASSQSLRNEQFF. Together with reference TRBV14 and TRBJ2-1, the CDR3 gives the full variable domain: EAGVTQFPSHSVIEKGQTVTLRCDPISGHDNLYWYRRVMGKEIKFLLHFVKESKQDESGMPNNRFLAERTGGTYSTLKVQPAELEDSGVYFCASSQSLRNEQFFGPGTRLTVL.

V gene TRBV28 combines with J gene TRBJ1-1; 7 bases are shared with TRBD1. Germline loops: CDR1 MDHEN, CDR2 SYDVKM. This CDR3 has 16 residues. The J segment lost 3 bases and the V segment lost 5 bases, leaving 12 bases of the junction unmatched. CDR3 residues: CASSPRPLGQDTEAFF. The CDR3 coding sequence is TGTGCCAGCAGTCCGCGTCCGCTAGGACAGGACACTGAAGCTTTCTTT.

The chain recombines TRBV7-9 with TRBJ2-1; D possibly corresponds to TRBD2 (5 bases). Trimming removed 3 bases from V and 5 bases from J, with 20 bases in between. Germline CDR1 and CDR2: SEHNR and FQNEAQ (reference sequence). This CDR3 has 17 amino acids. The CDR3 sequence is CASSFGRGGREHNEQFF. The CDR3 region has the DNA TGTGCCAGCAGCTTCGGACGTGGCGGGCGAGAACACAATGAGCAGTTCTTC.

CDR3 amino acids: CASSQDREVQETQYF. CDR3 in DNA: TGTGCCAGCAGCCAAGACAGGGAGGTACAAGAGACCCAGTACTTC. The chain carries TRBV14 and TRBJ2-5; maybe TRBD2 (6 bases). The CDR3 covers 15 residues. CDR1 is SGHDN, CDR2 FVKESK, per germline. Trimming removed 0 bases at V and 2 bases at J, with 10 bases between. The full variable domain, with the rest looked up from reference TRBV14 and TRBJ2-5, is EAGVTQFPSHSVIEKGQTVTLRCDPISGHDNLYWYRRVMGKEIKFLLHFVKESKQDESGMPNNRFLAERTGGTYSTLKVQPAELEDSGVYFCASSQDREVQETQYFGPGTRLLVL.

The J gene is TRBJ2-7, the V gene TRBV19; 7 nucleotides align to TRBD1. This CDR3 spans 15 amino acids. Germline CDR1 is LNHDA and CDR2 is SQIVND (reference sequence). The J segment lost 4 bases and the V segment lost 5 bases, leaving 11 bases of the junction unmatched. The CDR3 is CASSASTGTVYEQYF. The CDR3 coding sequence is TGTGCCAGTAGTGCCTCAACCGGGACAGTTTACGAGCAGTACTTC.